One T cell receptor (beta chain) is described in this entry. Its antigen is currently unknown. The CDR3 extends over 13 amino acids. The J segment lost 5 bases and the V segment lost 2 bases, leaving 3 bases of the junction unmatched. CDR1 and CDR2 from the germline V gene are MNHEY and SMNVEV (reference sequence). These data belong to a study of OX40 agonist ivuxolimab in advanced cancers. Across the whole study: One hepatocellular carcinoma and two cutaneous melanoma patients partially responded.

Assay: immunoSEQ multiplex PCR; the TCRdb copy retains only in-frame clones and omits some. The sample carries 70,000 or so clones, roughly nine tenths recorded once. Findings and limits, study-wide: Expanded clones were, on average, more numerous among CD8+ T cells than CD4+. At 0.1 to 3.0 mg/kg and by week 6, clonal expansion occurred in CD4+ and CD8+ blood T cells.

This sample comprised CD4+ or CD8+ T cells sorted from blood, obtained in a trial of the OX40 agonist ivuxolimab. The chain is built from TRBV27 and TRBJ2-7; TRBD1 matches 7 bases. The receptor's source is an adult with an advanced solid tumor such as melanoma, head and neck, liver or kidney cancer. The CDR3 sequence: CASSLVGGNEQYF. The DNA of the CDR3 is TGTGCCAGCAGTTTAGTAGGGGGCAACGAGCAGTACTTC.